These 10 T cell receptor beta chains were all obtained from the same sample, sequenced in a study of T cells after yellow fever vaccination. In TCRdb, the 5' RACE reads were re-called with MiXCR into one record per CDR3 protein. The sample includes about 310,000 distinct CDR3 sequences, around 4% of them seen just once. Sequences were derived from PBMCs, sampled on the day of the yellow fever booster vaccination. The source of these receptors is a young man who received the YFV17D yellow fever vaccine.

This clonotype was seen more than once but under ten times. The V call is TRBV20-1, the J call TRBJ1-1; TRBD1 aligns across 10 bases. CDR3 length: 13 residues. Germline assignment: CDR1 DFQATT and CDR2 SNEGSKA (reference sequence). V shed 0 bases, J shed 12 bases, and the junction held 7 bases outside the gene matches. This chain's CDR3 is CSARDLWTGGTFF. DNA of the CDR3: TGCAGTGCTAGAGATCTTTGGACAGGGGGGACTTTCTTT.

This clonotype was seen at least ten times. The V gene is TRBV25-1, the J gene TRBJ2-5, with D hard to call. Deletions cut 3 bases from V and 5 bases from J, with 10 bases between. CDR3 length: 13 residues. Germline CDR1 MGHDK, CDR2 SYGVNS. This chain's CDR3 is CASSDGVVETQYF. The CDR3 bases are TGTGCCAGCAGTGATGGAGTGGTGGAGACCCAGTACTTC.

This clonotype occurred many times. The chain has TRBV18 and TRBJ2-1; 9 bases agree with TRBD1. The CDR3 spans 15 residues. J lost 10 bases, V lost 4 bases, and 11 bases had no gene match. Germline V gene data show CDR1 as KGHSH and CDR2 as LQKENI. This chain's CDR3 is CASSLRDRDGREQFF. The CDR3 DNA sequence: TGTGCCAGCTCACTAAGGGACAGGGATGGTCGGGAGCAGTTCTTC.

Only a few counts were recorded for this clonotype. DNA of the CDR3: TGTGCCAGCTCACCGACGGGGCTAGCGGGGGGCAATGAGCAGTTCTTC. Amino acids: CASSPTGLAGGNEQFF. The chain combines TRBV18 with TRBJ2-1, with TRBD2 identical over 11 bases. This CDR3 contains 16 residues. The germline V gene encodes CDR1 KGHSH and CDR2 LQKENI. V gave up 3 bases and J gave up 6 bases; unmatched junction bases: 7. Looking up the rest from reference TRBV18 and TRBJ2-1 gives the full variable domain: NAGVMQNPRHLVRRRGQEARLRCSPMKGHSHVYWYRQLPEEGLKFMVYLQKENIIDESGMPKERFSAEFPKEGPSILRIQQVVRGDSAAYFCASSPTGLAGGNEQFFGPGTRLTVL.

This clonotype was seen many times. DNA for the CDR3: TGCGCCAGCAGCCGTGGGACAGTGTACGAGCAGTACTTC. Encoded protein: CASSRGTVYEQYF. The chain combines TRBV5-1 with TRBJ2-7; the match to TRBD1 covers 7 bases. The CDR3 sequence is 13 residues long. The V gene end was trimmed by 4 bases and the J gene end by 4 bases; junction bases not matched to a gene: 5. Germline V gene lookup returns CDR1 SGHRS and CDR2 YFSETQ.

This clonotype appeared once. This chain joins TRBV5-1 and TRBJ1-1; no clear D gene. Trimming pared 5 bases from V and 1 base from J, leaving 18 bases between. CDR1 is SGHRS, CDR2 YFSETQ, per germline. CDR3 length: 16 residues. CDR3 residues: CASSSIRDKANTEAFF. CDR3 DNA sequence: TGCGCCAGCAGTTCCATCCGCGACAAAGCGAACACTGAAGCTTTCTTT.

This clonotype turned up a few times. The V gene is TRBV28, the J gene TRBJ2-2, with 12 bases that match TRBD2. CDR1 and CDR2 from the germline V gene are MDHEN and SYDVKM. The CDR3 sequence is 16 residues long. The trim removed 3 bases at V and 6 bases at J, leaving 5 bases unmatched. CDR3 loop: CASSFTSGGPPGELFF. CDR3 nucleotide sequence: TGTGCCAGCAGTTTTACTAGCGGGGGGCCCCCCGGGGAGCTGTTTTTT.

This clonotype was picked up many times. The CDR3 nucleotides are TGTGCCAGCAGCCAGGCCGGGACTAGCGGACAAGAGACCCAGTACTTC. It specifies CASSQAGTSGQETQYF. This sequence joins TRBV4-2 and TRBJ2-5; 11 bases map to TRBD2. The length of the CDR3 is 16 residues. V lost 3 bases to trimming and J lost 2 bases; unmatched junction nucleotides: 5. The germline CDR1 and CDR2 sequences are LGHNA and YNFKEQ.

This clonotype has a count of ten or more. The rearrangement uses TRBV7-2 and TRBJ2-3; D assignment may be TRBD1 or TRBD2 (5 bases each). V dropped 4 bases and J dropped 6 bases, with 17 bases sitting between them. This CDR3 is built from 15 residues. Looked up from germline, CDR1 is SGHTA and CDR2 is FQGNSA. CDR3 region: CASSWTTGIGDTQYF. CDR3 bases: TGTGCCAGCAGCTGGACAACGGGGATTGGCGATACGCAGTATTTT.

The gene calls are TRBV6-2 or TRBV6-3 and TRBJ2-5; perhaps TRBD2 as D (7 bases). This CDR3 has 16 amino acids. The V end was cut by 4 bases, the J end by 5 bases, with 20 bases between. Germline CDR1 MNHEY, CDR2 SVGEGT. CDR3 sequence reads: CASSFDEAGALETQYF. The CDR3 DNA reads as TGTGCCAGCAGTTTTGATGAGGCGGGGGCCCTGGAGACCCAGTACTTC.